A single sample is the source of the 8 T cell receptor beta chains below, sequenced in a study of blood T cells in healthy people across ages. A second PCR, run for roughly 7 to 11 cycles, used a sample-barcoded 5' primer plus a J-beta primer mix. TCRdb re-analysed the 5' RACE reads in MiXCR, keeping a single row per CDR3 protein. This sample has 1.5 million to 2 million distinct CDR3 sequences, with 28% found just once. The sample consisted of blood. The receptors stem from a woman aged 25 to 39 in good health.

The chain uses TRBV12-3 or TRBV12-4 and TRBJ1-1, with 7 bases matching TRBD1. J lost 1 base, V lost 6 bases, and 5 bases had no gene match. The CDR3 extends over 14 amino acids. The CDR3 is CASRTGRKNTEAFF. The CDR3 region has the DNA TGTGCCAGCAGGACAGGGCGGAAGAACACTGAAGCTTTCTTT.

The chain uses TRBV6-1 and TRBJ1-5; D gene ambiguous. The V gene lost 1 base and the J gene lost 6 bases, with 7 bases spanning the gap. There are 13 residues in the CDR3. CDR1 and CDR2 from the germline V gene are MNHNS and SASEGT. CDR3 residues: CASSEEFSQPQHF. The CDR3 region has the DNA TGTGCCAGCAGTGAAGAATTCAGTCAGCCCCAGCATTTT.

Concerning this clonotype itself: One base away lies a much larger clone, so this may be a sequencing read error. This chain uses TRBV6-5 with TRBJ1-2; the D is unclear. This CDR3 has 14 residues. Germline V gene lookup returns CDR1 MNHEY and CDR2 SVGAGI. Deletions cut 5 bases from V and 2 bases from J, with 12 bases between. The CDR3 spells CASSQKEQNYGYTF. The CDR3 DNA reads TGTGCCAGCAGTCAAAAGGAGCAGAACTATGGCTACACCTTC.

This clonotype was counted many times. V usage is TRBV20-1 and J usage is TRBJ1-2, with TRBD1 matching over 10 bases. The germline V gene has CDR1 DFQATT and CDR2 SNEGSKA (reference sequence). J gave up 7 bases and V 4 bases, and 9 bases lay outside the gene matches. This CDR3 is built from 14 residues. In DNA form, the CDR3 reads TGCAGTGCTACAAACCGGGACAGGGGTAGTGGCTACACCTTC. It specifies CSATNRDRGSGYTF.

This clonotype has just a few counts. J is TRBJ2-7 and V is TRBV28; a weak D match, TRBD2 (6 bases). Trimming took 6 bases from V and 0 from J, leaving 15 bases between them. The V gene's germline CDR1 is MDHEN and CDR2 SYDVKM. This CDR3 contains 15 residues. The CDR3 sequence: CASSLPAGSSYEQYF. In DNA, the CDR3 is TGTGCCAGCAGCCTACCGGCCGGGAGCTCCTACGAGCAGTACTTC. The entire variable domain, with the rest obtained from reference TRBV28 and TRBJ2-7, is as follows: DVKVTQSSRYLVKRTGEKVFLECVQDMDHENMFWYRQDPGLGLRLIYFSYDVKMKEKGDIPEGYSVSREKKERFSLILESASTNQTSMYLCASSLPAGSSYEQYFGPGTRLTVT.

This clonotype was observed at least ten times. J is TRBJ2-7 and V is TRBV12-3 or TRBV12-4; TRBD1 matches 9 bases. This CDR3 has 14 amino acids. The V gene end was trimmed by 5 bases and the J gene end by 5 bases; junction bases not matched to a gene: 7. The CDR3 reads CASSTQGAKDEQYF. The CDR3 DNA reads TGTGCCAGCAGTACACAGGGGGCTAAAGACGAGCAGTACTTC.

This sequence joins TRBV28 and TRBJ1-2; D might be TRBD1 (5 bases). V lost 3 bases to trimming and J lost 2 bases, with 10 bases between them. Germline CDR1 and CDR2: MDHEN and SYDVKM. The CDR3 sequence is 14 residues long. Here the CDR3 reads CASSFFAGNYGYTF. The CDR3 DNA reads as TGTGCCAGCAGTTTTTTCGCAGGGAACTATGGCTACACCTTC.

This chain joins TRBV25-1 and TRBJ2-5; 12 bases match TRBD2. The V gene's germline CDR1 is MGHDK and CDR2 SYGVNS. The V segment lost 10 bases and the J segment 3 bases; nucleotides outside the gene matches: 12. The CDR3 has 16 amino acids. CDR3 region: CAISGTSGPREETQYF. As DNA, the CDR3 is TGTGCCATCAGCGGGACTAGCGGGCCACGAGAAGAGACCCAGTACTTC.